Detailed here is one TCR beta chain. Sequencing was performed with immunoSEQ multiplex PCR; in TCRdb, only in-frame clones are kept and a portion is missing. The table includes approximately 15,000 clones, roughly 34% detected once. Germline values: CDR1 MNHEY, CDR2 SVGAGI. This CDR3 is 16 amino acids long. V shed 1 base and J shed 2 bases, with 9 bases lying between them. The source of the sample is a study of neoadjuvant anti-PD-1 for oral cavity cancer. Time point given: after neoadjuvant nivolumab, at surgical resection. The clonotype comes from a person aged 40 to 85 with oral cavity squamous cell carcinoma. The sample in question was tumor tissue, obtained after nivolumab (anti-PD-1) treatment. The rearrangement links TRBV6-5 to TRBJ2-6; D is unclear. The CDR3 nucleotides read TGTGCCAGCAGTTACTTTGGGCAGGCTGGGGCCAACGTCCTGACTTTC. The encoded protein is CASSYFGQAGANVLTF.